This paragraph reports one T cell receptor beta chain. V dropped 2 bases and J dropped 0 bases, with 8 bases sitting between them. This CDR3 has 14 residues. Germline V gene data show CDR1 as SGHRS and CDR2 as YFSETQ. This entry is derived from a study of preoperative IRX-2 immunotherapy in early breast cancer. Sequenced by immunoSEQ multiplex PCR; TCRdb stores in-frame clones only, minus some. This repertoire shows about 32,000 clones, over 80% found once; its top ten account for roughly 2.6%. This sample's treatment: preoperative locoregional IRX-2 cytokine immunotherapy. The chain has TRBV5-1 and TRBJ1-1; D gene unclear. Source: lymph node tissue, taken from a patient treated with IRX-2 immunotherapy. This TCR was sampled from a human donor with breast cancer. The DNA of the CDR3 is TGCGCCAGCAGCTTAGAGTGGGTGAACACTGAAGCTTTCTTT. The encoded protein is CASSLEWVNTEAFF. Filled out from reference TRBV5-1 and TRBJ1-1, the complete variable domain reads KAGVTQTPRYLIKTRGQQVTLSCSPISGHRSVSWYQQTPGQGLQFLFEYFSETQRNKGNFPGRFSGRQFSNSRSEMNVSTLELGDSALYLCASSLEWVNTEAFFGQGTRLTVV.